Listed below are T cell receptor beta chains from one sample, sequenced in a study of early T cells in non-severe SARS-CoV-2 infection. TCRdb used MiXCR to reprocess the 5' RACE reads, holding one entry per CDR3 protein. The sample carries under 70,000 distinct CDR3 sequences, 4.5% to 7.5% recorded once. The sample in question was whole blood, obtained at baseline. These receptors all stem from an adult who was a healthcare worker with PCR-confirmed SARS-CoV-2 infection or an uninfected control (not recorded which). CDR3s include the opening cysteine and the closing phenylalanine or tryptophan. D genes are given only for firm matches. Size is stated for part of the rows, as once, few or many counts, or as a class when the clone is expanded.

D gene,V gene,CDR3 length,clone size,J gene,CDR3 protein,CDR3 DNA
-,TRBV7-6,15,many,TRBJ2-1,CASSPARSSYNEQFF,TGTGCCAGCAGCCCCGCCAGGAGCTCCTACAATGAGCAGTTCTTC
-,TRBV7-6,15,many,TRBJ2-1,CASSATVSSYNEQFF,TGTGCCAGCAGCGCTACAGTGAGCTCCTACAATGAGCAGTTCTTC
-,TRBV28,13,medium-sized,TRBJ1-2,CAGRRSGDGGYTF,TGTGCCGGCCGAAGGTCGGGGGACGGCGGCTACACCTTC
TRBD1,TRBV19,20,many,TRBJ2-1,CASSHQRLDRALSSYNEQFF,TGTGCCAGTAGTCATCAAAGGTTGGACAGGGCTCTCAGCTCCTACAATGAGCAGTTCTTC
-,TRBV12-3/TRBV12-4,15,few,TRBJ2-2,CASRRPGQNTGELFF,TGTGCCAGCAGGAGACCGGGACAGAACACCGGGGAGCTGTTTTTT
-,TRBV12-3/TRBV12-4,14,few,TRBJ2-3,CASSILGPTDTQYF,TGTGCCAGCAGCATATTAGGACCCACAGATACGCAGTATTTT
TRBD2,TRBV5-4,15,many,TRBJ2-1,CASSPTSGRANEQFF,TGTGCCAGCAGCCCGACTAGCGGGAGAGCTAATGAGCAGTTCTTC
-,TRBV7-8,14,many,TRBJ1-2,CASSLVGVLYGYTF,TGTGCCAGCAGCTTAGTTGGGGTCCTCTATGGCTACACCTTC
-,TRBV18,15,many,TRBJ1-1,CASSPGGGNLIEAFF,TGTGCCAGCTCACCGGGAGGAGGGAACCTTATTGAAGCTTTCTTT
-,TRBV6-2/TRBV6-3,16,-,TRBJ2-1,CASSYVAALRDNEQFF,TGTGCCAGCAGTTACGTGGCAGCGTTAAGGGACAATGAGCAGTTCTTC
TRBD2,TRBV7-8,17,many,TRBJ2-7,CASRTGTSGSPTYEQYF,TGTGCCAGCAGAACCGGGACTAGCGGGAGTCCAACCTACGAGCAGTACTTC
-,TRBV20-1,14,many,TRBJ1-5,CSAKGQVSNQPQHF,TGCAGTGCCAAGGGGCAGGTTAGCAATCAGCCCCAGCATTTT
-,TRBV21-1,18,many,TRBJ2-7,CASSPFPSGSHLFYEQYF,TGTGCCAGCAGCCCCTTTCCGAGCGGGAGCCACCTATTCTACGAGCAGTACTTC
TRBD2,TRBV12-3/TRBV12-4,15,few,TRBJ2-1,CASSRRTSGSNEQFF,TGTGCCAGCAGTCGACGGACTAGCGGGAGCAATGAGCAGTTCTTC
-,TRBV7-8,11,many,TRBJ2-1,CASSPLEEQFF,TGTGCCAGCAGCCCCTTAGAAGAGCAGTTCTTC
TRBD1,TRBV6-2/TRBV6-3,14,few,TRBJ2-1,CATAGDRDYNEQFF,TGTGCCACCGCTGGGGACAGGGACTACAATGAGCAGTTCTTC
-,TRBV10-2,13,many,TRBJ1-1,CASTKQVNTEAFF,TGCGCCAGCACTAAACAGGTGAACACTGAAGCTTTCTTT